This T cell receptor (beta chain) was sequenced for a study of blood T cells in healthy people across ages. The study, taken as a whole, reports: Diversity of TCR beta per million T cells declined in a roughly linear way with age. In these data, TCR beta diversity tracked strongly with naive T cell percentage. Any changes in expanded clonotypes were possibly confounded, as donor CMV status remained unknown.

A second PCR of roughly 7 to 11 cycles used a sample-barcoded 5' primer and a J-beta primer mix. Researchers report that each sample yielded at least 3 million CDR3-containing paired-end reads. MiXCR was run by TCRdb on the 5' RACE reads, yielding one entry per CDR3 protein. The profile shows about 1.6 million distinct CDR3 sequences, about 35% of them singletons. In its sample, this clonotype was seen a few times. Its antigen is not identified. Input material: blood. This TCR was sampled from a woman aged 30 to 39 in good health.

CDR3 residues: CASSYRQPDYGYTF. The CDR3 DNA reads as TGTGCCAGCAGTTACCGACAGCCCGACTATGGCTACACCTTC. The chain uses TRBV6-5 and TRBJ1-2, with a tentative D call TRBD1 (5 bases). CDR3 length equals 14 residues. V lost 2 bases to trimming and J lost 3 bases, with 10 bases between them. The germline V gene has CDR1 MNHEY and CDR2 SVGAGI.